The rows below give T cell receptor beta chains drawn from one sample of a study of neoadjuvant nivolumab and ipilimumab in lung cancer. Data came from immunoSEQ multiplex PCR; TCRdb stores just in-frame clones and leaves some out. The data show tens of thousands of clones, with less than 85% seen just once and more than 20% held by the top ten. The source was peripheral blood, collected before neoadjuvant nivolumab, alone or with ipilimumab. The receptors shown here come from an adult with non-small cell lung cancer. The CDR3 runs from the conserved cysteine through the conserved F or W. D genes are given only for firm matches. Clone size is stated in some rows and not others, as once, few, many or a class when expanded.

TGTGCCTGGACTTGGACAGGGGGCGCGGATGGCTACACCTTC | CAWTWTGGADGYTF | TRBV30 | NA | TRBJ1-2 | TRBD1
TGCGCCAGCAGCGCGGACGGGGGGCGAGGGACCCAGTACTTC | CASSADGGRGTQYF | TRBV5-1 | NA | TRBJ2-5 | NA
TGCGCCAGCACTACTTCAGTGGGGGGCTCCCTACAACATGAGCAGTTCTTC | CASTTSVGGSLQHEQFF | TRBV5-1 | once | TRBJ2-1 | NA
TGTGCCAGCAGCCCCGGACAGGATCTCCAGTACTTC | CASSPGQDLQYF | TRBV7-3 | few | TRBJ2-5 | TRBD1
TGTGCCAGCAGCTCTCCGGGACTAGCGGGAGAGGATACGCAGTATTTT | CASSSPGLAGEDTQYF | TRBV7-9 | NA | TRBJ2-3 | TRBD2
TGTGCCAGCAGCTTGGGGGAGGGGAACATTCAGTACTTC | CASSLGEGNIQYF | TRBV11-2 | NA | TRBJ2-4 | TRBD2
TGTGCCAGCTCACAGGGGTCTGGAAACACCATATATTTT | CASSQGSGNTIYF | TRBV18 | NA | TRBJ1-3 | NA
TGTGCCAGCAGCCCATTCAGGACAGCCGGCGAGGCTTTCTTT | CASSPFRTAGEAFF | TRBV5-4 | NA | TRBJ1-1 | NA
TGCGCCAGCAGCTTGGTTCCGGGAAACGTCTACGAGCAGTACTTC | CASSLVPGNVYEQYF | TRBV5-1 | NA | TRBJ2-7 | NA
TGTGCCAGCAGCTTAGGGCCGTCGGGGGAGCAGTTCTTC | CASSLGPSGEQFF | TRBV7-2 | NA | TRBJ2-1 | NA
TGTGCCAGCAGCCAAACCGGGACAGTGTACAATGAGCAGTTCTTC | CASSQTGTVYNEQFF | TRBV7-9 | NA | TRBJ2-1 | TRBD1
TGTGCCAGCAGCTTGGAGGGGACTAGCGGTCAGGGGTCCTACAATGAGCAGTTCTTC | CASSLEGTSGQGSYNEQFF | TRBV5-4 | NA | TRBJ2-1 | TRBD2
TGTGCCAGCGGCGGGAGCTCCTACGAGCAGTACTTC | CASGGSSYEQYF | TRBV7-2 | NA | TRBJ2-7 | TRBD2
TGTGCCAGCAGCCGGCAGGGGCCCTTTGGCTACACCTTC | CASSRQGPFGYTF | TRBV27 | once | TRBJ1-2 | NA
TGCGCCAGCAGCCGGACCAGGGTAGGGGGTAATGCCGGGGAGCTGTTTTTT | CASSRTRVGGNAGELFF | TRBV4-1 | NA | TRBJ2-2 | NA
TGTGCCAGCAGCCCCACATCTGGGGGCAGCTCCTACAATGAGCAGTTCTTC | CASSPTSGGSSYNEQFF | TRBV7-6 | NA | TRBJ2-1 | NA
TGCAGCGTTGAATCTCCACAGGGCAAGACCTATGGCTACACCTTC | CSVESPQGKTYGYTF | TRBV29-1 | NA | TRBJ1-2 | NA
TGTGCCAGCAGTTTATCCGGGGGCGGAGGCTATGGCTACACCTTC | CASSLSGGGGYGYTF | TRBV28 | NA | TRBJ1-2 | NA
TGTGCCATCAGTGTCGGGGAGCGGGACACAGATACGCAGTATTTT | CAISVGERDTDTQYF | TRBV10-3 | NA | TRBJ2-3 | TRBD2
TGTGCCAGCAGCCCCAGGGGAAACACTGAAGCTTTCTTT | CASSPRGNTEAFF | TRBV7-6 | NA | TRBJ1-1 | NA
TGTGCCTGGAATCAGGGTCTGGGAAAACTGTTTTTT | CAWNQGLGKLFF | TRBV30 | few | TRBJ1-4 | NA
TGTGCCAGCAGTGAGAGGTTCCAAGAGACCCAGTACTTC | CASSERFQETQYF | TRBV2 | NA | TRBJ2-5 | NA
TGTGCCTGGAGTGTAAAGGTGGCAGCCCTAAACACTGAAGCTTTCTTT | CAWSVKVAALNTEAFF | TRBV30 | NA | TRBJ1-1 | NA